This T cell receptor (beta chain) appears in the sequencing data of a study of siplizumab effects on memory and regulatory T cells. Repertoires were generated with immunoSEQ multiplex PCR, while TCRdb's copy carries only in-frame clones and drops some. The sample carries approximately 100,000 clones, approximately 91% recorded once. As concerns this clone: Antigen unknown.

Study-level results: Unstimulated subset assignment was obtained for only a minor fraction of alloreactive clones. Contribution to the alloresponse seemed major for naive T cells, which also seemed more diverse than memory cells. Relative to controls at about 27%, mappable alloreactive CD4+ clones exhibited a mean Treg-derived proportion of more than 60% with siplizumab.

V lost 7 bases and J lost 4, with 20 bases in between. The length of the CDR3 is 15 residues. Germline CDR1 reads MNHEY; CDR2 reads SMNVEV (reference sequence). Sequenced: CD4+ T cells sorted from blood. This clonotype was sampled from a human donor in good health. Some clones in this sample may be carry-over from other donors' samples. The chain carries TRBV27 and TRBJ2-7; a possible D gene is TRBD1 (5 bases). CDR3 DNA: TGTGCCAGCATGGAAAGGGGAATTGTGGTTTACGAGCAGTACTTC. This translates into CASMERGIVVYEQYF.